This note documents a single TCR beta chain sequence. Its antigen is currently unknown. This CDR3 comprises 13 residues. V was pared by 4 bases and J by 4 bases, with 8 bases between. Per germline, CDR1 LGHNA and CDR2 YNFKEQ. The time point denotes: healthy volunteer bleed at 2 weeks. It was from unfractionated whole blood that total RNA was extracted. The data originate from a study of human T cells and chemical hapten exposure. As for the study in general: Largely, small differences in pooled library volume made per-sample TCR yields vary. Findings and limits, study-wide: DPC sensitization left the count of TCRs above 1 in 1000 unchanged.

As the library was built, unique molecular identifiers were attached to individual cDNA molecules. Original methodology: TCRs per sample had a median of 95,638 and ranged from roughly 23,224 to 700,000. TCRdb re-called the RACE reads through MiXCR, storing one row per CDR3 protein. In this record, the V and J calls reflect TCRdb's handling and not the investigators' own analysis. The sample has some 120,000 distinct CDR3 sequences; around 8.2% are singletons. The chain couples TRBV4-2 to TRBJ2-1; D possibly corresponds to TRBD1 (5 bases). What was sequenced was whole blood. The sequence was collected from a male donor in good health. Some clones in this sample may be carry-over from other donors' samples. Written as DNA, the CDR3 is TGTGCCAGCAGCCTGCAGGGTTACAATGAGCAGTTCTTC. It encodes CASSLQGYNEQFF.